These 22 T cell receptor beta chains originate from one sample sequenced in a study of tumour-infiltrating T cells in Burkitt lymphoma. Assay: immunoSEQ multiplex PCR; the TCRdb copy retains only in-frame clones and omits some. The data show more than 1,000 clones, 96% to 99% seen once. Source material: tumor tissue. Source of these receptors: a human donor with Burkitt lymphoma.

The chain uses TRBV4-1 and TRBJ1-1; D might be TRBD1 (5 bases). The V and J ends lost 3 bases and 6 bases respectively, with 20 bases between them. The length of the CDR3 is 16 residues. Germline CDR1 reads MGHRA; CDR2 reads YSYEKL. DNA for the CDR3: TGCGCCAGCAGCCATATCTTCAGAGGGAGGGGTGCTGAAGCTTTCTTT. It encodes CASSHIFRGRGAEAFF.

The chain has TRBV27 and TRBJ2-7, with D tentatively TRBD2 (5 bases). CDR1 is MNHEY and CDR2 is SMNVEV in the germline V gene (reference sequence). This CDR3 contains 15 residues. Trimming removed 3 bases at V and 0 bases at J, with 12 bases between. This CDR3 reads CASSFTGTSSYEQYF. The DNA of the CDR3 is TGTGCCAGCAGTTTCACGGGAACAAGCTCCTACGAGCAGTACTTC.

The chain is built from TRBV7-9 and TRBJ2-2; 7 bases align to TRBD1. Germline V CDR1 and CDR2: SEHNR, FQNEAQ (reference sequence). The CDR3 is 13 amino acids. Trimming at V came to 8 bases and at J to 5 bases, leaving 5 bases not matched to a gene. The CDR3: CASRGGGTGELFF. The CDR3, as DNA: TGTGCCAGCCGAGGGGGCGGTACCGGGGAGCTGTTTTTT.

V gene TRBV7-9 combines with J gene TRBJ1-1; 9 nucleotides agree with TRBD1. In germline, CDR1 is SEHNR, CDR2 FQNEAQ (reference sequence). The CDR3 spans 16 residues. V dropped 2 bases and J dropped 7; count of bases not matched to a gene: 11. CDR3 sequence reads: CASSLWSAGTGNEAFF. CDR3 in DNA: TGTGCCAGCAGCTTATGGAGTGCAGGGACAGGGAATGAAGCTTTCTTT.

This clone was detected once. This chain links TRBV6-5 with TRBJ1-5; D not resolved. CDR1 MNHEY and CDR2 SVGAGI come from the germline V gene. V lost 4 bases and J 4 bases, leaving 17 bases between the germline ends. The CDR3 runs to 16 residues. CDR3 DNA sequence: TGTGCCAGCAGTTCTTATTTAGTAGGTCCAAATCAGCCCCAGCATTTT. It yields the protein CASSSYLVGPNQPQHF.

CDR3 protein: CATSIGTVSSYEQYF. The CDR3 DNA sequence: TGTGCCACCAGCATCGGGACCGTTAGCTCCTACGAGCAGTACTTC. This sequence joins TRBV15 and TRBJ2-7; D is perhaps TRBD1 or TRBD2 (5 bases each). CDR3 size: 15 residues. The germline CDR1 and CDR2 sequences are LNHNV and YYDKDF (reference sequence). V lost 4 bases, J lost 0 bases, and 13 bases lay in between.

V usage is TRBV5-6 and J usage is TRBJ2-7; D remains ambiguous. V was shortened by 3 bases and J by 5 bases, with 9 bases between the two germline ends. The CDR3 runs 12 residues. CDR1 is SGHDT, CDR2 YYEEEE, per germline. CDR3 sequence: CASSSLGHEQYF. Written as DNA, the CDR3 is TGTGCCAGCAGCTCCCTCGGGCACGAGCAGTACTTC.

The V call is TRBV5-6, the J call TRBJ2-3; TRBD2 agrees at 10 bases. Germline assignment: CDR1 SGHDT and CDR2 YYEEEE. J lost 1 base, V lost 2 bases, and 1 base had no gene match. The CDR3 runs 15 residues. CDR3 bases: TGTGCCAGCAGCTTAGCGGGAGGGCGCACAGATACGCAGTATTTT. This translates into CASSLAGGRTDTQYF.

In DNA form, the CDR3 reads TGTGCCAGCAGCCCGCGGGCTCCTGGGACCTACGAGCAGTACTTC. This encodes CASSPRAPGTYEQYF. The genes are TRBV9 and TRBJ2-7; weak D call: TRBD2 (5 bases). The V gene lost 4 bases and the J gene lost 2 bases, with 16 bases spanning the gap. The CDR3 consists of 15 residues. From germline, CDR1 is SGDLS and CDR2 YYNGEE.

J is TRBJ1-5 and V is TRBV11-2; the D gene is possibly TRBD1 (6 bases). The CDR3 loop spans 14 amino acids. Germline CDR1 reads SGHAT; CDR2 reads FQNNGV. Deletions cut 5 bases from V and 6 bases from J, with 14 bases between. CDR3 loop: CASSPLGGSQPQHF. In nucleotides, the CDR3 is TGTGCCAGCAGCCCTTTAGGGGGATCTCAGCCCCAGCATTTT. Full variable domain (outside the CDR3, taken from reference TRBV11-2 and TRBJ1-5): EAGVAQSPRYKIIEKRQSVAFWCNPISGHATLYWYQQILGQGPKLLIQFQNNGVVDDSQLPKDRFSAERLKGVDSTLKIQPAKLEDSAVYLCASSPLGGSQPQHFGDGTRLSIL.

This clone has just one count. The J gene is TRBJ2-1, the V gene TRBV6-5; TRBD2 aligns across 10 bases. The germline V gene encodes CDR1 MNHEY and CDR2 SVGAGI. This CDR3 contains 15 residues. J was trimmed by 7 bases and V by 1 base; bases with no gene match: 4. The CDR3 loop reads CASSYLGTSVNEQFF. The CDR3 nucleotides are TGTGCCAGCAGTTACTTAGGGACTAGCGTTAATGAGCAGTTCTTC.

V and J are TRBV18 and TRBJ2-1; D remains unclear. Trimming pared 3 bases from V and 5 bases from J, leaving 17 bases between. CDR3 length: 16 amino acids. Germline-derived CDR1 and CDR2 are KGHSH and LQKENI. CDR3 sequence reads: CASSPPDLFIDNEQFF. The CDR3 bases are TGTGCCAGCTCACCTCCGGATCTATTTATCGACAATGAGCAGTTCTTC.

The chain links TRBV5-4 to TRBJ2-7; weak D call: TRBD1 (6 bases). The CDR3 has 13 amino acids. Trimming took 4 bases from V and 2 from J, leaving 10 bases between them. Germline V CDR1 and CDR2: SGHNT, YYREEE (reference sequence). The CDR3 here is CASSPGQTYEQYF. In DNA, the CDR3 is TGTGCCAGCAGCCCAGGACAGACCTACGAGCAGTACTTC.

This chain links TRBV5-3 with TRBJ2-2; D is unresolved. TRBV5-3 is reported as an ORF; its role is uncertain. V was shortened by 2 bases and J by 1 base, with 3 bases between the two germline ends. The CDR3 sequence is 13 residues long. CDR3 amino acids: CARSLGNTGELFF. CDR3 in DNA: TGTGCCAGAAGCTTAGGGAACACCGGGGAGCTGTTTTTT.

CDR3 in DNA: TGTGCCAGCAGCTTACAAGGGATGGGGGCCAACGTCCTGACTTTC. Encoded protein: CASSLQGMGANVLTF. The chain carries TRBV7-6 and TRBJ2-6, with no clear D. Per the germline V gene, CDR1 is SGHVS and CDR2 is FNYEAQ. The ends were cut back, 2 bases at V and 4 bases at J, with 9 bases in the middle. This CDR3 region has 15 residues.

In its sample, this clone was seen once. This chain connects TRBV10-3 to TRBJ2-1; 10 nucleotides match TRBD2. The length of the CDR3 is 15 residues. In germline, CDR1 is ENHRY, CDR2 SYGVKD. V shed 5 bases, J shed 1 base, and the junction held 2 bases outside the gene matches. The CDR3 region has the DNA TGTGCCATCAGTACTAGCGGGGCTTCCTACAATGAGCAGTTCTTC. Residues: CAISTSGASYNEQFF.

The chain employs TRBV2 and TRBJ2-7; tentatively, D is TRBD1 (5 bases). Germline-derived CDR1 and CDR2 are SNHLY and FYNNEI. The V and J ends lost 3 bases and 5 bases respectively, with 17 bases between them. CDR3 size: 15 residues. The CDR3 region has the DNA TGTGCCAGCAGTGATTGGTCACAGGTCAATAACGAGCAGTACTTC. Its protein is CASSDWSQVNNEQYF. Using reference TRBV2 and TRBJ2-7 for the parts outside the CDR3, the full variable domain is EPEVTQTPSHQVTQMGQEVILRCVPISNHLYFYWYRQILGQKVEFLVSFYNNEISEKSEIFDDQFSVERPDGSNFTLKIRSTKLEDSAMYFCASSDWSQVNNEQYFGPGTRLTVT.

The CDR3 sequence is CSAQGQLNTEAFF. CDR3 DNA: TGCAGTGCCCAAGGACAGTTGAACACTGAAGCTTTCTTT. The chain uses TRBV29-1 and TRBJ1-1; D is possibly TRBD1 (6 bases). The germline V gene encodes CDR1 SQVTM and CDR2 ANQGSEA. This CDR3 contains 13 residues.

A single count supports this clone. This rearrangement joins TRBV9 to TRBJ2-7; D could derive from TRBD1 or TRBD2 (5 bases each). The V and J ends lost 0 bases and 3 bases respectively, with 13 bases between them. This CDR3 comprises 15 residues. Germline CDR1 reads SGDLS; CDR2 reads YYNGEE. DNA of the CDR3: TGTGCCAGCAGCGTAGAGGGGACCTCCTTCTACGAGCAGTACTTC. Translation gives CASSVEGTSFYEQYF.

This clone came up once. The V call is TRBV7-9, the J call TRBJ1-2; possibly TRBD1 for D (6 bases). With 5 bases removed from V and 4 bases from J, the gap between germline ends came to 14 bases. The V gene's germline CDR1 is SEHNR and CDR2 FQNEAQ (reference sequence). This CDR3 region has 14 residues. This CDR3 reads CASSTAAGVYGYTF. The CDR3, as DNA: TGTGCCAGCAGCACAGCGGCAGGGGTCTATGGCTACACCTTC.

The V gene is TRBV2, the J gene TRBJ1-2; 9 bases are shared with TRBD1. CDR1 and CDR2 (germline): SNHLY, FYNNEI. The V segment lost 8 bases and the J segment 4 bases; nucleotides outside the gene matches: 11. CDR3 size: 15 residues. The chain's CDR3 is CASLYGGQGIYGYTF. CDR3 coding DNA: TGTGCCAGCCTATACGGGGGACAGGGTATCTATGGCTACACCTTC.

The rearrangement joins TRBV7-9 to TRBJ2-5; D call uncertain. Germline CDR1 is SEHNR and CDR2 is FQNEAQ (reference sequence). V lost 3 bases to trimming and J lost 2 bases, with 7 bases between them. The CDR3 contains 13 residues. The CDR3 here is CASSFSSQETQYF. The CDR3 region has the DNA TGTGCCAGCAGCTTCTCCAGTCAAGAGACCCAGTACTTC. The full variable domain, with the rest looked up from reference TRBV7-9 and TRBJ2-5, is DTGVSQNPRHKITKRGQNVTFRCDPISEHNRLYWYRQTLGQGPEFLTYFQNEAQLEKSRLLSDRFSAERPKGSFSTLEIQRTEQGDSAMYLCASSFSSQETQYFGPGTRLLVL.